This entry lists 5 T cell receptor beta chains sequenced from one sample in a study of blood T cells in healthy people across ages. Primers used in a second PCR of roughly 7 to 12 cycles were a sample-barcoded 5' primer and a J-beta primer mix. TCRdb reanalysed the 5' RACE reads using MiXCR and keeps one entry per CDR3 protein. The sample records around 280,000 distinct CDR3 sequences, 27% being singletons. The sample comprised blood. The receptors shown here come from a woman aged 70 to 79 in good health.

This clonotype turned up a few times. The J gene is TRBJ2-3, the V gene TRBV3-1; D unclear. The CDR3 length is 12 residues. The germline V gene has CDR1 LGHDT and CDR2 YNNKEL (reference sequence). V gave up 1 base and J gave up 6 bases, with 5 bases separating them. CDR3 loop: CASSQGSDTQYF. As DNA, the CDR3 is TGTGCCAGCAGCCAAGGGTCGGATACGCAGTATTTT.

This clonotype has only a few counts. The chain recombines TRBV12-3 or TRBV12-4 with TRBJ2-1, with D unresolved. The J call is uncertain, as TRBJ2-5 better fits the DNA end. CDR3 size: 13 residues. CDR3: CASSRTRWETQYF. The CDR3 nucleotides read TGTGCCAGCAGCAGGACCCGGTGGGAGACCCAGTACTTC.

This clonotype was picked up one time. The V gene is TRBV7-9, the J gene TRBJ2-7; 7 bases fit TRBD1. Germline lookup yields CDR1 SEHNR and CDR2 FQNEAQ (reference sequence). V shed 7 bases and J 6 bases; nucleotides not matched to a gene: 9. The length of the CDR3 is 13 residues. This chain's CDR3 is CASTKTGSREQYF. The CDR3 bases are TGTGCCAGCACCAAGACAGGGAGTCGCGAGCAGTACTTC.

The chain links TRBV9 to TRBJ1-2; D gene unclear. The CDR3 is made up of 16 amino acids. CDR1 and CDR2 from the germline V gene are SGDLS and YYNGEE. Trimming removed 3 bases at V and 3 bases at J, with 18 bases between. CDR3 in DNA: TGTGCCAGCAGCGACCCTGCATGGCAAAAGGACTATGGCTACACCTTC. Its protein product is CASSDPAWQKDYGYTF.

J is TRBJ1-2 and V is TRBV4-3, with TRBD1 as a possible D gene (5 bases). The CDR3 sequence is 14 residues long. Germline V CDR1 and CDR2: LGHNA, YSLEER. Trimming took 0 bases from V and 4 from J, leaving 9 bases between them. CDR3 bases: TGCGCCAGCAGCCAAGACCGGACAAGCTATGGCTACACCTTC. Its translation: CASSQDRTSYGYTF.